The 27 T cell receptor beta chains given below trace back to one sample, sequenced in a study of monozygotic twins with cystic fibrosis. Sequencing used immunoSEQ multiplex PCR; TCRdb keeps in-frame clones, though not all of them. This sample has approximately 17,000 clones, with around 96% found just once. Sequencing was done on a sample of blood. These receptors all come from a girl aged 2 to 10 with cystic fibrosis.

V usage is TRBV18 and J usage is TRBJ2-7, with D possibly called TRBD1 or TRBD2 (5 bases each). The length of the CDR3 is 14 residues. With 4 bases removed from V and 5 bases from J, the gap between germline ends came to 15 bases. Germline V gene sequence: CDR1 KGHSH, CDR2 LQKENI. CDR3 bases: TGTGCCAGCTCACTCGGGACGGCTGCACACGAGCAGTACTTC. It yields the protein CASSLGTAAHEQYF.

The CDR3 region has the DNA TGTGCCAGCAGTTTAGGTTACGGCAATCAGCCCCAGCATTTT. Translation: CASSLGYGNQPQHF. This chain links TRBV27 with TRBJ1-5; D uncertain. V lost 2 bases, J lost 2 bases, and 7 bases lay in between. The CDR3 consists of 14 residues. CDR1 is MNHEY and CDR2 is SMNVEV in the germline V gene (reference sequence).

The chain couples TRBV5-1 to TRBJ2-3; D is uncertain. V lost 2 bases, J lost 6 bases, and 10 bases lay in between. The CDR3 consists of 13 residues. Germline lookup yields CDR1 SGHRS and CDR2 YFSETQ. The CDR3 protein is CASSFWGRDTQYF. The CDR3 DNA follows: TGCGCCAGCAGCTTTTGGGGAAGGGATACGCAGTATTTT.

The gene calls are TRBV6-5 and TRBJ1-3; 8 positions agree with TRBD1. The germline CDR1 and CDR2 sequences are MNHEY and SVGAGI. J was trimmed by 1 base and V by 10 bases; bases with no gene match: 6. The CDR3 contains 14 residues. CDR3 loop: CATATGVSGNTIYF. DNA for the CDR3: TGTGCCACCGCGACAGGGGTTTCTGGAAACACCATATATTTT.

The J gene is TRBJ2-3, the V gene TRBV10-1; no clear D gene. The V end lost 2 bases, the J end lost 4 bases, and 10 bases lay between the germline ends. Germline V gives CDR1 WNHNN, CDR2 SYGVQD (reference sequence). CDR3 length: 14 amino acids. CDR3 residues: CASSERVEADTQYF. Here the CDR3 DNA reads TGCGCCAGCAGTGAGCGGGTAGAAGCAGATACGCAGTATTTT.

This rearrangement joins TRBV4-3 to TRBJ1-1; TRBD1 might be the D (5 bases). Trimming removed 0 bases from V and 6 bases from J, with 23 bases in between. This CDR3 has 18 residues. Germline V CDR1 and CDR2: LGHNA, YSLEER. The CDR3, as DNA: TGCGCCAGCAGCCAAGATTATGCACAGGTCGGCCGGAGGCCTGAAGCTTTCTTT. This encodes CASSQDYAQVGRRPEAFF.

V gene TRBV10-2 combines with J gene TRBJ1-4, with D tentatively TRBD1 (6 bases). Trimming stripped 2 bases from V and 0 bases from J, with 13 bases between. CDR3 length: 17 amino acids. Germline V gene sequence: CDR1 WSHSY, CDR2 SAAADI. CDR3 residues: CASSEDWTATTNEKLFF. The CDR3 coding sequence is TGCGCCAGCAGTGAGGATTGGACAGCTACAACTAATGAAAAACTGTTTTTT.

The J gene is TRBJ1-6, the V gene TRBV5-4, with no clear D. Germline lookup yields CDR1 SGHNT and CDR2 YYREEE (reference sequence). The length of the CDR3 is 13 residues. V lost 2 bases and J 8 bases, leaving 8 bases between the germline ends. For the CDR3, the DNA is TGTGCCAGCAGCTTCGGTTCGGATTCACCCCTCCACTTT. Translated, it gives CASSFGSDSPLHF.

This chain's CDR3 is CASSVDLSGSEAFF. In DNA form, the CDR3 reads TGTGCCAGCAGCGTGGACCTCTCCGGGTCTGAAGCTTTCTTT. J is TRBJ1-1 and V is TRBV5-6; D not resolved. This CDR3 is built from 14 residues. V dropped 4 bases and J dropped 6 bases, with 16 bases sitting between them. CDR1 is SGHDT, CDR2 YYEEEE, per germline. The full variable domain, completed using reference TRBV5-6 and TRBJ1-1, is DAGVTQSPTHLIKTRGQQVTLRCSPKSGHDTVSWYQQALGQGPQFIFQYYEEEERQRGNFPDRFSGHQFPNYSSELNVNALLLGDSALYLCASSVDLSGSEAFFGQGTRLTVV.

This chain uses TRBV28 with TRBJ1-6; D may be TRBD1 (5 bases). V lost 1 base, J lost 13 bases, and 8 bases lay in between. The CDR3 totals 12 residues. Germline V gene lookup returns CDR1 MDHEN and CDR2 SYDVKM. The DNA for the CDR3 is TGTGCCAGCAGTTTATTGTCAGGGCCCCTCCACTTT. It encodes CASSLLSGPLHF.

In DNA, the CDR3 is TGTGCCAGCAGTCCCTGGGGGGTTGAAGCTTTCTTT. Amino acids: CASSPWGVEAFF. The chain joins TRBV6-1 to TRBJ1-1; perhaps TRBD1 as D (5 bases). CDR3 size: 12 residues. Looked up from germline, CDR1 is MNHNS and CDR2 is SASEGT. V was shortened by 5 bases and J by 7 bases, with 11 bases between the two germline ends.

This chain links TRBV11-2 with TRBJ1-2; 7 positions match TRBD1. CDR3 length: 16 residues. Trimming cost V 2 bases and J 1 base; bases outside gene matches: 7. Germline assignment: CDR1 SGHAT and CDR2 FQNNGV. CDR3: CASSLSGRQGNYGYTF. The CDR3 coding sequence is TGTGCCAGCAGCTTATCCGGAAGACAGGGTAACTATGGCTACACCTTC. Full variable domain (outside the CDR3, taken from reference TRBV11-2 and TRBJ1-2): EAGVAQSPRYKIIEKRQSVAFWCNPISGHATLYWYQQILGQGPKLLIQFQNNGVVDDSQLPKDRFSAERLKGVDSTLKIQPAKLEDSAVYLCASSLSGRQGNYGYTFGSGTRLTVV.

The chain carries TRBV7-2 and TRBJ1-2; D is ambiguous. The V end was cut by 0 bases, the J end by 2 bases, with 13 bases between. Germline assignment: CDR1 SGHTA and CDR2 FQGNSA. The CDR3 contains 16 residues. The CDR3 region has the DNA TGTGCCAGCAGCTTAGCTTTCGGGGTCGAGAACTATGGCTACACCTTC. Translation: CASSLAFGVENYGYTF.

The chain recombines TRBV27 with TRBJ2-2, with 9 positions matching TRBD1. This CDR3 has 15 residues. V lost 3 bases, J lost 6 bases, and 5 bases stayed unmatched. Per germline, CDR1 MNHEY and CDR2 SMNVEV (reference sequence). This CDR3 reads CASSLEGQGAGELFF. In DNA, the CDR3 is TGTGCCAGCAGTTTGGAGGGACAGGGTGCCGGGGAGCTGTTTTTT.

The chain couples TRBV7-9 to TRBJ1-2, with D unresolved. This CDR3 spans 11 amino acids. V was clipped by 5 bases and J by 5 bases, with 6 bases between them. Germline V gene lookup returns CDR1 SEHNR and CDR2 FQNEAQ (reference sequence). The CDR3 loop is CASSPAYGYTF. The CDR3 nucleotides are TGTGCCAGCAGCCCTGCGTATGGCTACACCTTC. The variable domain in full, completed from reference TRBV7-9 and TRBJ1-2, reads DTGVSQNPRHKITKRGQNVTFRCDPISEHNRLYWYRQTLGQGPEFLTYFQNEAQLEKSRLLSDRFSAERPKGSFSTLEIQRTEQGDSAMYLCASSPAYGYTFGSGTRLTVV.

This rearrangement joins TRBV27 to TRBJ1-2; D might be TRBD1 (5 bases). The CDR3 has 14 residues. Trimming left V 5 bases short and J 0 bases short, with 10 bases between. CDR1 and CDR2 from the germline V gene are MNHEY and SMNVEV (reference sequence). Here the CDR3 reads CASSPTASNYGYTF. The CDR3 DNA is TGTGCCAGCAGTCCGACAGCATCTAACTATGGCTACACCTTC.

This chain connects TRBV7-8 to TRBJ1-1; D gene ambiguous. This CDR3 region has 15 residues. V lost 1 base and J 0 bases, leaving 9 bases between the germline ends. Germline assignment: CDR1 SGHVS and CDR2 FQNEAQ. The CDR3 here is CASSLGSSMNTEAFF. CDR3 DNA: TGTGCCAGCAGCTTAGGGTCCAGCATGAACACTGAAGCTTTCTTT.

This clone was found once. The chain joins TRBV10-2 to TRBJ1-1; D is ambiguous. This CDR3 has 14 residues. Germline loops: CDR1 WSHSY, CDR2 SAAADI. Trimming cost V 6 bases and J 0 bases, with 11 bases left between them. In nucleotides, the CDR3 is TGCGCCAGCAGGGCCCCGGAGGTGAACACTGAAGCTTTCTTT. The encoded protein is CASRAPEVNTEAFF.

The rearrangement joins TRBV4-3 to TRBJ1-6, with no clear D. The CDR3 runs 16 residues. V was shortened by 0 bases and J by 3 bases, with 9 bases between the two germline ends. CDR1 and CDR2 from the germline V gene are LGHNA and YSLEER. The CDR3 DNA is TGCGCCAGCAGCCAAGATTACCAGAACTATAATTCACCCCTCCACTTT. Amino acids: CASSQDYQNYNSPLHF.

The CDR3 nucleotides are TGTGCCAGCGGGGATTATTCACCCCTCCACTTT. Translating gives CASGDYSPLHF. This rearrangement joins TRBV2 to TRBJ1-6; D call uncertain. Germline CDR1 SNHLY, CDR2 FYNNEI. Trimming left V 8 bases short and J 8 bases short, with 7 bases between. The CDR3 loop spans 11 amino acids.

V usage is TRBV4-1 and J usage is TRBJ2-7; 9 positions match TRBD1. Unmatched junction bases numbered 4, after V lost 4 bases and J lost 3 bases. Germline values: CDR1 MGHRA, CDR2 YSYEKL. CDR3 length: 14 residues. CDR3 protein: CASSPGQGYYEQYF. The CDR3 nucleotides read TGCGCCAGCAGCCCGGGACAGGGATACTACGAGCAGTACTTC.

The V gene is TRBV5-4, the J gene TRBJ1-1; no clear D. V was trimmed by 4 bases and J by 3 bases, leaving 13 bases between them. CDR3 length: 14 residues. CDR1 is SGHNT and CDR2 is YYREEE in the germline V gene (reference sequence). The CDR3 sequence is CASSPMVSDTEAFF. The CDR3 DNA follows: TGTGCCAGCAGCCCAATGGTTTCGGACACTGAAGCTTTCTTT.

The V gene is TRBV7-9, the J gene TRBJ2-2, with D unresolved. The CDR3 runs to 12 residues. The germline CDR1 and CDR2 sequences are SEHNR and FQNEAQ (reference sequence). V was shortened by 7 bases and J by 6 bases, with 9 bases between the two germline ends. CDR3 protein: CASKGSPGELFF. The CDR3 region has the DNA TGTGCCAGCAAGGGTTCCCCCGGGGAGCTGTTTTTT. The complete variable domain, with remaining parts taken from reference TRBV7-9 and TRBJ2-2, reads DTGVSQNPRHKITKRGQNVTFRCDPISEHNRLYWYRQTLGQGPEFLTYFQNEAQLEKSRLLSDRFSAERPKGSFSTLEIQRTEQGDSAMYLCASKGSPGELFFGEGSRLTVL.

The chain recombines TRBV28 with TRBJ1-4, with 8 bases lining up with TRBD1. Trimming cost V 3 bases and J 8 bases; bases outside gene matches: 5. Germline V gene lookup returns CDR1 MDHEN and CDR2 SYDVKM. The CDR3 sequence is 14 residues long. The CDR3 region is CASSFDRGVEKLFF. CDR3 DNA sequence: TGTGCCAGCAGTTTTGACAGGGGAGTGGAAAAACTGTTTTTT. Complete variable domain (other parts from reference TRBV28 and TRBJ1-4): DVKVTQSSRYLVKRTGEKVFLECVQDMDHENMFWYRQDPGLGLRLIYFSYDVKMKEKGDIPEGYSVSREKKERFSLILESASTNQTSMYLCASSFDRGVEKLFFGSGTQLSVL.

V gene TRBV2 combines with J gene TRBJ2-5; D may be TRBD2 (7 bases). The CDR3 length is 15 residues. Germline loops: CDR1 SNHLY, CDR2 FYNNEI. Trimming removed 6 bases at V and 5 bases at J, with 19 bases between. CDR3 DNA sequence: TGTGCCAGCAGAAAAGTGGGGGGGGCGATTGAGACCCAGTACTTC. Its protein is CASRKVGGAIETQYF.

The V and J genes are TRBV6-5 and TRBJ1-5; D gene ambiguous. Germline CDR1 MNHEY, CDR2 SVGAGI. V lost 3 bases and J lost 3, with 9 bases in between. The length of the CDR3 is 14 residues. The CDR3 nucleotides are TGTGCCAGCAGTTATGAGGGTCCCAATCAGCCCCAGCATTTT. It codes for CASSYEGPNQPQHF.

This rearrangement joins TRBV27 to TRBJ1-2; D may be TRBD1 (6 bases). CDR1 and CDR2 from the germline V gene are MNHEY and SMNVEV (reference sequence). The CDR3 extends over 13 amino acids. The V and J ends lost 6 bases and 4 bases respectively, with 12 bases between them. For the CDR3, the DNA is TGTGCCAGCAGCGACGGACAGAGCTATGGCTACACCTTC. Its protein is CASSDGQSYGYTF.